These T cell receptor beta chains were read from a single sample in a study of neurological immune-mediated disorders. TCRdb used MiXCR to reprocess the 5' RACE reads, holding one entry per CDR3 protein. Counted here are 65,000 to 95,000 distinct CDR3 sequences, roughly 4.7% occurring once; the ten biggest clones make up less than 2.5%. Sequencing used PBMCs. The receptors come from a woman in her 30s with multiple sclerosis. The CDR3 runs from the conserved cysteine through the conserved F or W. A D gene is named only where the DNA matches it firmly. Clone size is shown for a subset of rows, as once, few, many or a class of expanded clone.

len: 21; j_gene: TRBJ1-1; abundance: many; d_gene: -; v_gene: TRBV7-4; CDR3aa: CASSLESADSNGKGENTEAFF; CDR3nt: TGTGCCAGCAGCTTAGAATCCGCCGACAGTAACGGAAAGGGGGAGAACACTGAAGCTTTCTTT
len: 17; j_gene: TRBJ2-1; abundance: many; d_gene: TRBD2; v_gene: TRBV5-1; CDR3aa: CASSLSGRAARNNEQFF; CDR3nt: TGCGCCAGCAGCCTTAGCGGGAGGGCAGCGAGAAACAATGAGCAGTTCTTC
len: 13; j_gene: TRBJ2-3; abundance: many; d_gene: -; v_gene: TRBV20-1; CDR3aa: CSVRIAGTDTQYF; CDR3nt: TGCAGTGTTCGGATCGCGGGCACAGATACGCAGTATTTT
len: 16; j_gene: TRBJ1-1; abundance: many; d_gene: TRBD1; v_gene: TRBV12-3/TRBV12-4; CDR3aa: CASSPLGQGAAKGEIF; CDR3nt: TGTGCCAGCAGCCCCTTGGGACAGGGGGCCGCAAAAGGGGAGATCTTT
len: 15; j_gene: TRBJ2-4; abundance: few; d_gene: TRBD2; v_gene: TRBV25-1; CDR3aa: CASSEVSGRPDIQYF; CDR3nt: TGTGCCAGCAGTGAAGTCAGCGGGAGGCCCGACATTCAGTACTTC
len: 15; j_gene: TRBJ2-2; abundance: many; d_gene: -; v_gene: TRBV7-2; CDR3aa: CASSLVRSGTGELFF; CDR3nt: TGTGCCAGCAGCTTAGTTCGGTCTGGCACCGGGGAGCTGTTTTTT
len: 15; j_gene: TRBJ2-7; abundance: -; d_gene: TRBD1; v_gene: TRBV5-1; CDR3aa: CASSPGTGVSYEQYF; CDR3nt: TGCGCCAGCAGCCCCGGGACAGGGGTCTCCTACGAGCAGTACTTC
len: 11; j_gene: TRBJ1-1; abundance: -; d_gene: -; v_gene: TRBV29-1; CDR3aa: CSVDRNTEAFF; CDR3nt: TGCAGCGTTGACAGGAACACTGAAGCTTTCTTT
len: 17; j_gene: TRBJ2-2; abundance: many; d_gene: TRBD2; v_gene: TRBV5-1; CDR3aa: CASSLAVAGQSTGELFF; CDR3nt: TGCGCCAGCAGCTTGGCCGTAGCGGGGCAGAGCACCGGGGAGCTGTTTTTT
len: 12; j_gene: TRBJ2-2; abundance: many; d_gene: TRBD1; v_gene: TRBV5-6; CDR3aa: CAGGTGAGELFF; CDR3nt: TGTGCCGGCGGGACAGGGGCCGGGGAGCTGTTTTTT
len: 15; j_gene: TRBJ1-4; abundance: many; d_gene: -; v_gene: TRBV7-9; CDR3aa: CASSLQTSKNEKLFF; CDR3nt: TGTGCCAGCAGCTTACAGACGTCTAAAAATGAAAAACTGTTTTTT
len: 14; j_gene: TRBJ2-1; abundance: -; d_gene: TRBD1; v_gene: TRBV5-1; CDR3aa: CASSPLTGNNEQFF; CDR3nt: TGCGCCAGCAGCCCATTGACAGGGAACAATGAGCAGTTCTTC
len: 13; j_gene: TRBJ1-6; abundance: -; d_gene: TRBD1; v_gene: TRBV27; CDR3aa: CATRQGLSFPLHF; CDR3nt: TGTGCCACCCGACAGGGTCTGTCTTTCCCCCTCCACTTT
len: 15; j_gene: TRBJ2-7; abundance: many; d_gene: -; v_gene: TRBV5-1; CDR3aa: CASSLLEAGGYEQYF; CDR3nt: TGCGCCAGCAGCTTGTTGGAGGCTGGCGGGTACGAGCAGTACTTC
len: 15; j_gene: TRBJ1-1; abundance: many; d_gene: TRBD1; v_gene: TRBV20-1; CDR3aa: CSAKGTGGFQTEAFF; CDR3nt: TGCAGTGCTAAAGGCACAGGGGGCTTTCAAACTGAAGCTTTCTTT
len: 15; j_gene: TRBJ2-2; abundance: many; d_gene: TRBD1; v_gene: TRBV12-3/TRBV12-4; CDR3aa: CASRPRGRSVGELFF; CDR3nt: TGTGCCAGCAGACCGAGGGGGCGCTCGGTCGGGGAGCTGTTTTTT
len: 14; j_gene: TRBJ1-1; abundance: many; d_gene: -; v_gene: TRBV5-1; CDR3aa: CASSPLEANTEAFF; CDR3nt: TGCGCCAGCAGCCCCCTGGAGGCGAACACTGAAGCTTTCTTT
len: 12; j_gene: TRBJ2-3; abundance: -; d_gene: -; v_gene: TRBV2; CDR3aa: CASSATSDTQYF; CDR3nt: TGTGCCAGCAGTGCCACGTCGGATACGCAGTATTTT
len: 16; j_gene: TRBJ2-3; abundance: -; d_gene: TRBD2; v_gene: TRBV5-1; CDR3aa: CASSLGISSGTDTQYF; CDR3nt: TGCGCCAGCAGCTTGGGAATCTCTAGCGGGACAGATACGCAGTATTTT
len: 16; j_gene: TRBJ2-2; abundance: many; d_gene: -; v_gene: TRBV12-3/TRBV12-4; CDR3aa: CASSLGLAGGTGELFF; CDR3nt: TGTGCCAGCAGTTTAGGTTTGGCAGGTGGCACCGGGGAGCTGTTTTTT